Shown below are 22 T cell receptor beta chains from a single sample sequenced in a study of blood T cell repertoires in COVID-19. Assay used: immunoSEQ multiplex PCR; TCRdb lists only in-frame clones, some missing. This repertoire shows over 90,000 clones, 74% found once; its top ten account for about 3.9%. The sequenced sample was peripheral blood. Source of these receptors: a man between 70 and 80 years old with COVID-19, enrolled during active disease.

This clone was seen once. The chain links TRBV6-2 or TRBV6-3 to TRBJ1-2, with 8 bases aligning to TRBD1. This CDR3 is built from 14 residues. Unmatched junction bases numbered 4, after V lost 1 base and J lost 6 bases. Germline CDR1 and CDR2: MNHEY and SVGEGT. For the CDR3, the DNA is TGTGCCAGCAGTTACTACCCAGGGGGCAATGGCTACACCTTC. Translating gives CASSYYPGGNGYTF.

The rearrangement joins TRBV10-3 to TRBJ1-1; 8 positions agree with TRBD1. This CDR3 is built from 13 residues. Trimming at V came to 4 bases and at J to 5 bases, leaving 3 bases not matched to a gene. CDR1 is ENHRY and CDR2 is SYGVKD in the germline V gene. CDR3 residues: CAISGQGITEAFF. DNA for the CDR3: TGTGCCATCAGTGGACAGGGGATAACTGAAGCTTTCTTT.

The rearrangement joins TRBV27 to TRBJ1-1; 9 positions agree with TRBD1. The germline CDR1 and CDR2 sequences are MNHEY and SMNVEV (reference sequence). The CDR3 covers 14 residues. The V segment lost 10 bases and the J segment 4 bases; nucleotides outside the gene matches: 10. The CDR3 reads CATRTGVRGTEAFF. Written as DNA, the CDR3 is TGTGCCACCCGGACAGGGGTCCGCGGCACTGAAGCTTTCTTT.

The chain couples TRBV7-3 to TRBJ2-2; D possibly corresponds to TRBD2 (6 bases). The CDR3 runs 17 residues. CDR1 is SGHTA, CDR2 FQGTGA, per germline. Trimming removed 0 bases at V and 4 bases at J, with 15 bases between. CDR3 in DNA: TGTGCCAGCAGCTTAACGGGGCCTGGCGGGGCCACCGGGGAGCTGTTTTTT. This sequence encodes CASSLTGPGGATGELFF.

The V gene is TRBV5-3, the J gene TRBJ1-5; 8 nucleotides match TRBD1. TRBV5-3 qualifies as an ORF whose function is uncertain. This CDR3 region has 15 residues. The V segment lost 4 bases and the J segment 6 bases; nucleotides outside the gene matches: 9. As DNA, the CDR3 is TGTGCCAGAAGCATATTGTCCCAGGGGGCTCAGCCCCAGCATTTT. This codes for CARSILSQGAQPQHF.

The DNA for the CDR3 is TGTGCCAGCAGTCCCCACGAACTAGCATTTCAGTATTTT. This translates into CASSPHELAFQYF. The V gene is TRBV12-3 or TRBV12-4, the J gene TRBJ2-3, with a possible D match to TRBD2 (6 bases). V lost 5 bases to trimming and J lost 12 bases, with 18 bases between them. The CDR3 covers 13 residues.

The J gene is TRBJ2-7, the V gene TRBV15; TRBD1 matches at 7 bases. Germline trimming cut 5 bases from V and 7 bases from J; bases unmatched to any gene: 17. This CDR3 contains 16 residues. Germline V gives CDR1 LNHNV, CDR2 YYDKDF (reference sequence). CDR3 sequence: CATSGFSGTAKGEQYF. The CDR3 DNA reads TGTGCCACCAGCGGTTTTTCCGGGACAGCGAAGGGGGAGCAGTACTTC.

The rearrangement links TRBV6-1 to TRBJ1-2; D is undetermined. The CDR3 totals 14 residues. Trimming cost V 0 bases and J 3 bases, with 8 bases left between them. Germline V gene sequence: CDR1 MNHNS, CDR2 SASEGT. CDR3 DNA sequence: TGTGCCAGCAGTGAAGCGCCCAGGTACTATGGCTACACCTTC. Its protein product is CASSEAPRYYGYTF.

This clone was seen a single time. The chain has TRBV5-4 and TRBJ2-3; the D gene is possibly TRBD2 (5 bases). The germline V gene encodes CDR1 SGHNT and CDR2 YYREEE (reference sequence). Trimming took off 4 bases at V and 4 bases at J, with 16 bases between the two ends. The CDR3 loop spans 15 amino acids. CDR3 in amino acids: CASSAGWESADTQYF. DNA of the CDR3: TGTGCCAGCAGCGCCGGGTGGGAGAGCGCAGATACGCAGTATTTT.

The chain carries TRBV11-2 and TRBJ2-2; no firm D call. The V end was cut by 0 bases, the J end by 4 bases, with 9 bases between. The V gene's germline CDR1 is SGHAT and CDR2 FQNNGV. This CDR3 contains 15 residues. The CDR3 here is CASSLDRIFTGELFF. DNA for the CDR3: TGTGCCAGCAGCTTAGACAGGATCTTCACCGGGGAGCTGTTTTTT. Combining the CDR3 with reference TRBV11-2 and TRBJ2-2 gives the whole variable domain EAGVAQSPRYKIIEKRQSVAFWCNPISGHATLYWYQQILGQGPKLLIQFQNNGVVDDSQLPKDRFSAERLKGVDSTLKIQPAKLEDSAVYLCASSLDRIFTGELFFGEGSRLTVL.

The table lists this clone with a count of one. The J gene is TRBJ1-3, the V gene TRBV6-5; a weak D match, TRBD1 (5 bases). The germline V gene has CDR1 MNHEY and CDR2 SVGAGI. Between the trimmed V and J ends, which lost 6 bases and 2 bases, there was a span of 8 bases. CDR3 size: 13 residues. As DNA, the CDR3 is TGTGCCAGCAGGACAGCCGCTGGAAACACCATATATTTT. It is translated as CASRTAAGNTIYF.

This clone is a singleton in its sample. The chain uses TRBV2 and TRBJ2-1; D may be TRBD2 (5 bases). Per the germline V gene, CDR1 is SNHLY and CDR2 is FYNNEI. CDR3 length: 15 amino acids. Trimming removed 7 bases at V and 6 bases at J, with 19 bases between. The CDR3 loop reads CASTISGRLGNEQFF. CDR3 DNA sequence: TGTGCCAGCACCATCTCGGGAAGGCTAGGCAATGAGCAGTTCTTC.

This clone occurred many times. The chain carries TRBV27 and TRBJ2-7, with 7 bases fitting TRBD1. CDR1 MNHEY and CDR2 SMNVEV come from the germline V gene (reference sequence). J gave up 6 bases and V 3 bases, and 5 bases lay outside the gene matches. CDR3 length: 13 amino acids. CDR3 in amino acids: CASSFTSGGEQYF. DNA of the CDR3: TGTGCCAGCAGTTTTACCTCAGGGGGCGAGCAGTACTTC.

This clone was seen only a few times. V gene TRBV15 combines with J gene TRBJ2-2, with 7 bases matching TRBD2. Germline trimming cut 7 bases from V and 1 base from J; bases unmatched to any gene: 3. The CDR3 totals 14 residues. Germline V gene data show CDR1 as LNHNV and CDR2 as YYDKDF (reference sequence). The CDR3: CATTGLLNTGELFF. As DNA, the CDR3 is TGTGCCACCACGGGACTACTGAACACCGGGGAGCTGTTTTTT.

The chain couples TRBV11-2 to TRBJ1-5; 7 bases map to TRBD1. The CDR3 covers 13 residues. Germline V gene lookup returns CDR1 SGHAT and CDR2 FQNNGV. V lost 5 bases and J lost 7; bases outside the gene matches: 5. Here the CDR3 DNA reads TGTGCCAGCAGCCAGGGGGTTGTCCAGCCCCAGCATTTT. Encoded protein: CASSQGVVQPQHF.

This chain connects TRBV9 to TRBJ1-1; D possibly corresponds to TRBD1 (5 bases). Germline CDR1 is SGDLS and CDR2 is YYNGEE. CDR3 length equals 17 residues. V was shortened by 0 bases and J by 6 bases, with 21 bases between the two germline ends. CDR3: CASSVGLALSGTSEAFF. Here the CDR3 DNA reads TGTGCCAGCAGCGTAGGCCTTGCACTCAGCGGGACTTCTGAAGCTTTCTTT.

The J gene is TRBJ2-3, the V gene TRBV7-2; D gene unclear. The CDR3 covers 12 residues. V was clipped by 1 base and J by 4 bases, with 3 bases between them. The germline V gene has CDR1 SGHTA and CDR2 FQGNSA. The CDR3 sequence: CASSLGADTQYF. CDR3 sequence (DNA): TGTGCCAGCAGCTTAGGCGCAGATACGCAGTATTTT.

V and J are TRBV18 and TRBJ2-2, with 11 bases aligning to TRBD1. V gave up 3 bases and J gave up 2 bases; unmatched junction bases: 2. Germline CDR1 KGHSH, CDR2 LQKENI. This CDR3 has 16 residues. DNA of the CDR3: TGTGCCAGCTCACCGGGACAGGGGGGAAACACCGGGGAGCTGTTTTTT. Protein: CASSPGQGGNTGELFF.

The gene calls are TRBV30 and TRBJ1-3, with unresolved D. V was clipped by 5 bases and J by 2 bases, with 13 bases between them. Germline V gene sequence: CDR1 GTSNPN, CDR2 SVGIG (reference sequence). The CDR3 has 14 amino acids. CDR3 region: CAWAPLHAGNTIYF. CDR3 nucleotide sequence: TGTGCCTGGGCTCCCTTACACGCTGGAAACACCATATATTTT.

Here the CDR3 reads CASSQDGHMSSGNTIYF. The CDR3 region has the DNA TGCGCCAGCAGCCAAGATGGGCACATGAGCTCTGGAAACACCATATATTTT. V gene TRBV4-3 combines with J gene TRBJ1-3; no firm D call. The V and J ends lost 0 bases and 0 bases respectively, with 12 bases between them. The germline CDR1 and CDR2 sequences are LGHNA and YSLEER. CDR3 length: 17 amino acids.

The genes are TRBV7-3 and TRBJ2-3; no clear D gene. Germline-derived CDR1 and CDR2 are SGHTA and FQGTGA. With 5 bases removed from V and 5 bases from J, the gap between germline ends came to 14 bases. CDR3 length: 14 residues. The CDR3 is CASSPSWAQDTQYF. DNA of the CDR3: TGTGCCAGCAGCCCCTCCTGGGCTCAAGATACGCAGTATTTT. Supplemented by reference TRBV7-3 and TRBJ2-3, the full variable domain reads GAGVSQTPSNKVTEKGKYVELRCDPISGHTALYWYRQSLGQGPEFLIYFQGTGAADDSGLPNDRFFAVRPEGSVSTLKIQRTERGDSAVYLCASSPSWAQDTQYFGPGTRLTVL.

The genes are TRBV19 and TRBJ2-3; D might be TRBD2 (6 bases). Germline CDR1 is LNHDA and CDR2 is SQIVND (reference sequence). CDR3 length equals 15 residues. The V and J ends lost 3 bases and 2 bases respectively, with 12 bases between them. The CDR3 here is CASSIAGQFTDTQYF. As DNA, the CDR3 is TGTGCCAGTAGTATTGCGGGGCAATTCACAGATACGCAGTATTTT.